This TCR beta chain is from a study of T cell repertoires in cytomegalovirus infection (dated by TCRdb to between 2018 and 2021). For context, the study as a whole: Because public TCR beta signatures pointed to carriage of CMV infection together with the matching HLA type, the HLA type of each donor mattered for the analysis. Overall results and qualifications from the work: The ex vivo response was dominated by HLA-C-restricted CMV-specific TCR beta clonotypes, and the single most frequent clonotype in two of eight donors was supplied by these HLA-C-restricted clonotypes. In both this cohort and an independent roughly 330-donor cohort, the cumulative frequency of public TCR beta family members distinguished carriers of CMV infection plus the relevant HLA type.

The sequencing machine was an Illumina HiSeq 1500. The public reads were run again by TCRdb, first through fastp at Q25 and then through MiXCR, and only productive beta chains were kept. Each entry is one CDR3 protein sequence, shown with its most common DNA and genes. This sample gives roughly 120,000 distinct CDR3 sequences in total; over 9.5% of them show up just once. The ten largest clones add up to roughly 29% of the sample. Only a few counts were recorded for this clonotype. Its antigen specificity is not known. Base qualities are not recorded, but no much larger clone differs from it by a single base. V and J are trimmed by 6 bases and 5 bases, and the gene matches miss 6 bases of the junction. Its CDR3 holds 13 amino acids, cysteine through phenylalanine. Solely the CDR3 DNA is kept, with 39 bases framed from the first base.

The sequencing sample was made of PBMCs, sequenced either directly or after in vitro stimulation (not recorded which). Here the chain combines TRBV12-3 or TRBV12-4 and TRBJ1-2; TRBD1 matches 7 bases in the middle. This TCR was recovered from a human donor in good health (CMV status not recorded). Some clones in this sample may be carry-over from other donors' samples. The CDR3 loop reads CASSPTGEYGYTF. The sequenced DNA: TGTGCCAGCAGCCCTACAGGGGAGTATGGCTACACCTTC.